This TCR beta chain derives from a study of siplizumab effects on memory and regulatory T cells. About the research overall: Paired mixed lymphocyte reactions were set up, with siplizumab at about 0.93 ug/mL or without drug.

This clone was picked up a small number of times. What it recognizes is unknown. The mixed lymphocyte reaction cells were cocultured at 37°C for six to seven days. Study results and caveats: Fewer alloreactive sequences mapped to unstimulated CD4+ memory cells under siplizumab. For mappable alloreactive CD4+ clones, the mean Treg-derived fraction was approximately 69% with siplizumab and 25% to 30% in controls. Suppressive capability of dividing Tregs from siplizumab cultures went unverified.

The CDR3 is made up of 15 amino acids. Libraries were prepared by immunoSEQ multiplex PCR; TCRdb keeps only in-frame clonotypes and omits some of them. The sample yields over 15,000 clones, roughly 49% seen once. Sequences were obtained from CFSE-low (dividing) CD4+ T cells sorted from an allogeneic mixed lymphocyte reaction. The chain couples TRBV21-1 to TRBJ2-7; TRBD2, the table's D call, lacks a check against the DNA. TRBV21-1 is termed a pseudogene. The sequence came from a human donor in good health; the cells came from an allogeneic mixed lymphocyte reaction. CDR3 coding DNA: TGTGCCAGCCCGGGGAGGGACATAAGCTCCTACGAGCAGTACTTC. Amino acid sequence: CASPGRDISSYEQYF.